A selection of T cell receptor beta chains follows, all from one sample in a study of T-cell reconstitution after alpha-beta-depleted transplantation in children. TCRdb fed the PCR reads into MiXCR, producing one record per CDR3 protein. The sample holds tens of thousands of distinct CDR3 sequences; roughly 50% are singletons and the top ten take about two fifths. Sequencing was performed on peripheral blood, taken before TCRalphabeta/CD19-depleted stem cell transplant. These receptors all stem from a boy under two years old with SCID, due to receive a stem cell transplant. The CDR3 runs from the conserved cysteine through the conserved F or W. A D gene is named only where the DNA matches it firmly. Where a row states a size, it is once, few, many or the class of an expanded clone; other rows omit it.

v_call	cdr3_length	j_call	d_call	clone_size	cdr3_nt	cdr3_aa
TRBV2	14	TRBJ2-5	NA	medium-sized	TGTGCCAGCAGTGAACGGGCAGGGGGGGAGACCCAGTACTTC	CASSERAGGETQYF
TRBV4-3	16	TRBJ2-1	TRBD1	NA	TGCGCCAGCAGCCAAAGATGGGACAGGGGCTACAATGAGCAGTTCTTC	CASSQRWDRGYNEQFF
TRBV15	16	TRBJ2-2	TRBD1	many	TGTGCCACCAGCGGGGCTGGGACAGGGAACACCGGGGAGCTGTTTTTT	CATSGAGTGNTGELFF
TRBV3-1	19	TRBJ1-4	TRBD1	once	TGTGCCAGCTGTTCCCCGGATGGGACAGACCGAGCAACTAATGAAAAACTGTTTTTT	CASCSPDGTDRATNEKLFF
TRBV20-1	13	TRBJ2-3	NA	NA	TGCAGTGCTAGCGTGTCGGGGTCAGATACGCAGTATTTT	CSASVSGSDTQYF
TRBV9	13	TRBJ1-1	TRBD1	many	TGTGCCAGCAGCCCTAGACAGGGGGGCGAAGCTTTCTTT	CASSPRQGGEAFF
TRBV6-1	15	TRBJ1-5	NA	few	TGTGCCAGCAGTGAAGAGGAGGGGGGCAATCAGCCCCAGCATTTT	CASSEEEGGNQPQHF
TRBV7-2	11	TRBJ2-5	NA	NA	TGTGCCAGCAGCCCAGGGTTGGCCCAGTACTTC	CASSPGLAQYF
TRBV6-2/TRBV6-3	15	TRBJ2-6	NA	NA	TGTGCCAGCACCCTCAGGGGCTCTGGGGCCAACGTCCTGACTTTC	CASTLRGSGANVLTF
TRBV12-3/TRBV12-4	14	TRBJ2-7	NA	medium-sized	TGTGCCAGCAGTTTGGGGGTGAGCTCCTACGAGCAGTACTTC	CASSLGVSSYEQYF
TRBV7-2	16	TRBJ2-1	NA	NA	TGTGCCAGCAGCTTAGGTGGGACGGGATTCTACAATGAGCAGTTCTTC	CASSLGGTGFYNEQFF
TRBV3-1	14	TRBJ2-7	TRBD1	NA	TGTGCCAGCAGCTTGGACAGGAGACCCTACGAGCAGTACTTC	CASSLDRRPYEQYF
TRBV4-3	13	TRBJ1-2	NA	few	TGCGCCAGCAGCCACGGGGAATCCTATGGCTACACCTTC	CASSHGESYGYTF
TRBV10-3	11	TRBJ1-1	NA	NA	TGTGCCATCAGTGTGGGCACTGAAGCTTTCTTT	CAISVGTEAFF
TRBV6-2/TRBV6-3	15	TRBJ1-1	TRBD1	NA	TGTGCCAGCAGGAGCGCCGGGACAGCGAACACTGAAGCTTTCTTT	CASRSAGTANTEAFF
TRBV12-3/TRBV12-4	13	TRBJ1-5	NA	once	TGTGCCAGCAGTTGGGGGTCAGCTCAGCCCCAGCATTTT	CASSWGSAQPQHF